The 28 T cell receptor beta chains below were found in one sample sequenced in a study of PD-1 blockade in classical Hodgkin lymphoma. The data were produced by immunoSEQ multiplex PCR, yet TCRdb's version contains in-frame clones alone and is incomplete. Of 39,000 or so clones in the sample, more than 85% are singletons; the top ten hold 5.5% to 6.5%. Each patient experienced a relapse that followed autologous stem cell transplantation, and brentuximab vedotin exposure varied. The specimen was peripheral blood mononuclear cells (PBMCs), collected before the second cycle of nivolumab. The receptors originated from a human donor with classical Hodgkin lymphoma.

This sequence joins TRBV19 and TRBJ2-5, with no clear D. V lost 2 bases to trimming and J lost 2 bases, with 3 bases between them. The CDR3 contains 12 residues. CDR1 and CDR2 (germline): LNHDA, SQIVND (reference sequence). CDR3 protein: CASSITQETQYF. Written as DNA, the CDR3 is TGTGCCAGTAGTATAACTCAAGAGACCCAGTACTTC.

The chain has TRBV4-2 and TRBJ1-1; D may be TRBD1 (5 bases). The CDR3 covers 14 residues. Germline CDR1 and CDR2: LGHNA and YNFKEQ. V was clipped by 0 bases and J by 1 base, with 6 bases between them. The CDR3 reads CASSQETGNTEAFF. DNA of the CDR3: TGTGCCAGCAGCCAAGAAACAGGGAACACTGAAGCTTTCTTT.

This clone was seen more than once but under ten times. The rearrangement uses TRBV9 and TRBJ2-5; the match to TRBD2 covers 8 bases. The germline V gene has CDR1 SGDLS and CDR2 YYNGEE. Trimming cost V 0 bases and J 2 bases; bases outside gene matches: 6. The CDR3 covers 16 residues. The CDR3 nucleotides read TGTGCCAGCAGCGTAGGTCCGGGGGGGCGGCAAGAGACCCAGTACTTC. Translated: CASSVGPGGRQETQYF. The full variable domain, its missing parts supplied by reference TRBV9 and TRBJ2-5, is DSGVTQTPKHLITATGQRVTLRCSPRSGDLSVYWYQQSLDQGLQFLIQYYNGEERAKGNILERFSAQQFPDLHSELNLSSLELGDSALYFCASSVGPGGRQETQYFGPGTRLLVL.

The chain couples TRBV7-9 to TRBJ2-7, with unresolved D. This CDR3 is 11 amino acids long. The germline V gene encodes CDR1 SEHNR and CDR2 FQNEAQ (reference sequence). The germline V and J ends were trimmed by 5 bases and 7 bases, with 9 bases remaining between them. CDR3 amino acids: CASSRTSEQYF. The CDR3 DNA reads TGTGCCAGCAGCAGGACCTCTGAGCAGTACTTC.

Only a few counts were recorded for this clone. Other DNA sequences of this sample code for an identical CDR3. This chain links TRBV7-2 with TRBJ2-5; perhaps TRBD2 as D (7 bases). CDR3 length: 15 residues. Trimming shortened V by 1 base and J by 2 bases, and 11 bases separated the two germline ends. Germline CDR1 SGHTA, CDR2 FQGNSA. CDR3 amino acids: CASSLGGGPQETQYF. CDR3 DNA: TGTGCCAGCAGCTTAGGGGGGGGCCCTCAAGAGACCCAGTACTTC. The variable domain in full, completed from reference TRBV7-2 and TRBJ2-5, reads GAGVSQSPSNKVTEKGKDVELRCDPISGHTALYWYRQSLGQGLEFLIYFQGNSAPDKSGLPSDRFSAERTGGSVSTLTIQRTQQEDSAVYLCASSLGGGPQETQYFGPGTRLLVL.

V usage is TRBV4-2 and J usage is TRBJ1-2; perhaps TRBD1 as D (5 bases). Trimming removed 1 base at V and 2 bases at J, with 8 bases between. This CDR3 has 14 residues. CDR1 and CDR2 (germline): LGHNA, YNFKEQ. The CDR3 spells CASSQARGNYGYTF. The CDR3 nucleotides are TGTGCCAGCAGCCAAGCGCGGGGGAACTATGGCTACACCTTC.

The chain has TRBV14 and TRBJ2-7; no reliable D call. Trimming took 4 bases from V and 1 from J, leaving 2 bases between them. This CDR3 has 11 amino acids. Germline values: CDR1 SGHDN, CDR2 FVKESK. In DNA form, the CDR3 reads TGTGCCAGCAGCCGGTCCTACGAGCAGTACTTC. Residues: CASSRSYEQYF. The whole variable domain, remainder taken from reference TRBV14 and TRBJ2-7, is EAGVTQFPSHSVIEKGQTVTLRCDPISGHDNLYWYRRVMGKEIKFLLHFVKESKQDESGMPNNRFLAERTGGTYSTLKVQPAELEDSGVYFCASSRSYEQYFGPGTRLTVT.

The chain carries TRBV7-9 and TRBJ1-3, with D possibly TRBD1 on 5 matching bases. Germline CDR1 SEHNR, CDR2 FQNEAQ (reference sequence). This CDR3 region has 16 residues. The germline V and J ends were trimmed by 2 bases and 2 bases, with 13 bases remaining between them. The CDR3 spells CASSLTRVAAGNTIYF. Here the CDR3 DNA reads TGTGCCAGCAGCTTAACCAGGGTGGCGGCTGGAAACACCATATATTTT.

The chain couples TRBV19 to TRBJ2-3; D may be TRBD1 (6 bases). CDR1 and CDR2 from the germline V gene are LNHDA and SQIVND (reference sequence). The CDR3 length is 15 residues. Between the trimmed V and J ends, which lost 2 bases and 1 base, there was a span of 10 bases. The CDR3 reads CASSIRGGGTDTQYF. CDR3 nucleotide sequence: TGTGCCAGTAGTATAAGAGGGGGAGGCACAGATACGCAGTATTTT.

The CDR3 reads CASSFGQGAYDEQYF. DNA for the CDR3: TGTGCCAGCAGCTTCGGGCAGGGGGCTTACGACGAGCAGTACTTC. V and J are TRBV7-8 and TRBJ2-7; 8 bases map to TRBD1. The CDR3 has 15 residues. Per the germline V gene, CDR1 is SGHVS and CDR2 is FQNEAQ. Trimming removed 3 bases from V and 5 bases from J; junction bases left unmatched: 9.

In this sample, this clone turned up once. The J gene is TRBJ1-4, the V gene TRBV6-6, with D unresolved. Germline V lookup: CDR1 MNHNY, CDR2 SVGAGI (reference sequence). This CDR3 comprises 15 residues. V lost 0 bases to trimming and J lost 6 bases, with 11 bases between them. The CDR3 DNA reads as TGTGCCAGCAGTTACTCAGGCAGTTCCGATGAAAAACTGTTTTTT. It is translated as CASSYSGSSDEKLFF.

Only one count was recorded for this clone. The chain has TRBV5-1 and TRBJ2-7; tentative D call: TRBD2 (6 bases). V was clipped by 0 bases and J by 7 bases, with 17 bases between them. Germline lookup yields CDR1 SGHRS and CDR2 YFSETQ. This CDR3 is built from 15 residues. The CDR3 bases are TGCGCCAGCAGCTTGGGCTGGGCGGGACTGGAGGAGCAGTACTTC. Residues: CASSLGWAGLEEQYF.

The chain recombines TRBV20-1 with TRBJ1-1; TRBD1 is a possible D gene (6 bases). With 5 bases removed from V and 6 bases from J, the gap between germline ends came to 10 bases. The germline V gene encodes CDR1 DFQATT and CDR2 SNEGSKA (reference sequence). This CDR3 contains 11 residues. The CDR3 region has the DNA TGCAGTGCTCTAGGGGGAGCTGAAGCTTTCTTT. This gives the protein CSALGGAEAFF.

CDR3 sequence reads: CASSYEPLGGQETQYF. CDR3 nucleotides: TGTGCCAGCAGTTACGAGCCTCTGGGGGGACAAGAGACCCAGTACTTC. The V call is TRBV27, the J call TRBJ2-5, with D perhaps matching TRBD2 (6 bases). Germline lookup yields CDR1 MNHEY and CDR2 SMNVEV (reference sequence). The CDR3 runs to 16 residues. Trimming removed 4 bases from V and 2 bases from J, with 17 bases in between.

The chain links TRBV7-2 to TRBJ1-4; D might be TRBD1 (6 bases). CDR3 length: 18 amino acids. From germline, CDR1 is SGHTA and CDR2 FQGNSA. Trimming left V 3 bases short and J 8 bases short, with 25 bases between. The CDR3 reads CASSFQGPPQGKGEKLFF. CDR3 in DNA: TGTGCCAGCAGCTTTCAGGGGCCCCCTCAGGGCAAGGGAGAAAAACTGTTTTTT.

V gene TRBV28 combines with J gene TRBJ1-5; TRBD1 might be the D (5 bases). The V end was cut by 10 bases, the J end by 1 base, with 8 bases between. The CDR3 sequence is 12 residues long. In germline, CDR1 is MDHEN, CDR2 SYDVKM. CDR3 protein: CATQVSNQPQHF. The CDR3 coding sequence is TGTGCCACACAGGTGAGCAATCAGCCCCAGCATTTT.

V usage is TRBV11-2 and J usage is TRBJ2-2, with 9 nucleotides matching TRBD1. The CDR3 length is 15 residues. V lost 1 base and J lost 4; bases outside the gene matches: 1. Per the germline V gene, CDR1 is SGHAT and CDR2 is FQNNGV. The CDR3 reads CASSLGDRVTGELFF. CDR3 DNA: TGTGCCAGCAGCTTAGGGGACAGGGTCACCGGGGAGCTGTTTTTT.

The chain links TRBV6-1 to TRBJ1-2, with D perhaps matching TRBD1 (6 bases). Germline assignment: CDR1 MNHNS and CDR2 SASEGT. Trimming stripped 1 base from V and 7 bases from J, with 13 bases between. This CDR3 has 14 amino acids. The CDR3 is CASSEEVRGGGYTF. The DNA of the CDR3 is TGTGCCAGCAGTGAAGAGGTCAGGGGAGGTGGCTACACCTTC.

The V call is TRBV6-5, the J call TRBJ1-5; TRBD1 matches at 9 bases. J lost 5 bases, V lost 5 bases, and 4 bases had no gene match. The CDR3 contains 14 residues. Germline loops: CDR1 MNHEY, CDR2 SVGAGI. The CDR3 DNA follows: TGTGCCAGCAGTGCCCGGACAGGGGATCAGCCCCAGCATTTT. Its translation is CASSARTGDQPQHF.

The rearrangement joins TRBV18 to TRBJ1-5, with 8 bases identical to TRBD1. CDR1 is KGHSH, CDR2 LQKENI, per germline. Trimming took 5 bases from V and 1 from J; bases not matched to a gene: 7. CDR3 length: 16 amino acids. CDR3 region: CASSSTGAGSNQPQHF. CDR3 in DNA: TGTGCCAGCTCATCGACAGGGGCAGGAAGCAATCAGCCCCAGCATTTT.

This rearrangement joins TRBV9 to TRBJ2-3; 9 bases align to TRBD2. CDR1 is SGDLS, CDR2 YYNGEE, per germline. J was trimmed by 6 bases and V by 0 bases; bases with no gene match: 8. This CDR3 is 16 amino acids long. This CDR3 is CASSVVSAGGVDTQYF. The CDR3 region has the DNA TGTGCCAGCAGCGTAGTAAGCGCGGGAGGGGTGGATACGCAGTATTTT. The full variable domain, with the rest looked up from reference TRBV9 and TRBJ2-3, is DSGVTQTPKHLITATGQRVTLRCSPRSGDLSVYWYQQSLDQGLQFLIQYYNGEERAKGNILERFSAQQFPDLHSELNLSSLELGDSALYFCASSVVSAGGVDTQYFGPGTRLTVL.

Written as DNA, the CDR3 is TGTGCCAGCAGCTTAACGGCCACCGAGTCCTACGAGCAGTACTTC. This gives the protein CASSLTATESYEQYF. The gene calls are TRBV7-8 and TRBJ2-7; D ambiguous. Germline-derived CDR1 and CDR2 are SGHVS and FQNEAQ. The CDR3 spans 15 residues. The V end was cut by 2 bases, the J end by 1 base, with 12 bases between.

The chain couples TRBV6-1 to TRBJ2-2; D tentatively reads TRBD1 or TRBD2 (5 bases each). Trimming cost V 6 bases and J 6 bases, with 14 bases left between them. CDR1 is MNHNS and CDR2 is SASEGT in the germline V gene. This CDR3 comprises 14 residues. CDR3 bases: TGTGCCAGCAGGAGGGGCAGGACCGCCGGGGAGCTGTTTTTT. Its translation: CASRRGRTAGELFF.

This chain joins TRBV25-1 and TRBJ1-2, with 7 bases lining up with TRBD1. CDR3 length: 14 amino acids. In germline, CDR1 is MGHDK, CDR2 SYGVNS. V shed 9 bases and J 2 bases; nucleotides not matched to a gene: 9. CDR3 bases: TGTGCCAGTAAATCTAAACAGGGGAACTATGGCTACACCTTC. Its protein is CASKSKQGNYGYTF.

CDR3 sequence reads: CASGPPSAGGTEAFF. CDR3 DNA sequence: TGTGCCAGCGGGCCTCCAAGCGCAGGGGGAACTGAAGCTTTCTTT. The chain couples TRBV25-1 to TRBJ1-1, with 7 bases matching TRBD1. CDR1 MGHDK and CDR2 SYGVNS come from the germline V gene. V gave up 8 bases and J gave up 5 bases; unmatched junction bases: 14. This CDR3 has 15 residues.

The chain carries TRBV19 and TRBJ2-4; TRBD1 agrees at 8 bases. Germline V CDR1 and CDR2: LNHDA, SQIVND (reference sequence). The CDR3 runs 13 residues. Trimming at V came to 5 bases and at J to 7 bases, leaving 4 bases not matched to a gene. CDR3 DNA: TGTGCCAGTAGTCAAGGACAGGGTAACATTCAGTACTTC. It specifies CASSQGQGNIQYF.

V is TRBV21-1 and J is TRBJ2-1; TRBD2 is the table's D call, not checked against the DNA. TRBV21-1 is shown as a pseudogene. CDR3 length: 16 residues. The CDR3 bases are TGTGCCAGCAGCAAAGGGGGAGCGGGAAGGTTAGATGAGCAGTTCTTC. This gives the protein CASSKGGAGRLDEQFF.

This clone was counted between two and nine times. Other nucleotide sequences in the sample specify the same CDR3. The chain carries TRBV2 and TRBJ1-1; D is undetermined. Germline V gene data show CDR1 as SNHLY and CDR2 as FYNNEI. Deletions cut 6 bases from V and 0 bases from J, with 8 bases between. The length of the CDR3 is 13 residues. CDR3 coding DNA: TGTGCCAGCAGGAAGGGCATGAACACTGAAGCTTTCTTT. Translation gives CASRKGMNTEAFF.